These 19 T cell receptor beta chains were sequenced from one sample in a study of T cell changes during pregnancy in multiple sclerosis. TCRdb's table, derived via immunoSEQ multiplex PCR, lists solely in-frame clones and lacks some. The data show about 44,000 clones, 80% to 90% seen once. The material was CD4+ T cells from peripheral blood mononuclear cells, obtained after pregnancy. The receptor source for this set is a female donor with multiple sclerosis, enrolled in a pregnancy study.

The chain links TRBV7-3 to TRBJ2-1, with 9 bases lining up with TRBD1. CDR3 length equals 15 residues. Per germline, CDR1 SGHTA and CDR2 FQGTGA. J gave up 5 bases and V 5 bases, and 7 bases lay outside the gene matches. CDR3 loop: CASSGRTGVNNEQFF. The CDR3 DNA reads TGTGCCAGCAGCGGCAGGACAGGGGTAAACAATGAGCAGTTCTTC.

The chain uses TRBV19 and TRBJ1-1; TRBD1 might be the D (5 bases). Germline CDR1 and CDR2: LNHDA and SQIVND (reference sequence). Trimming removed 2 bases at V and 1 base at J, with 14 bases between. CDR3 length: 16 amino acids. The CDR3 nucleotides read TGTGCCAGTAGTATACCCACTCTCAGGGAGAACACTGAAGCTTTCTTT. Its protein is CASSIPTLRENTEAFF. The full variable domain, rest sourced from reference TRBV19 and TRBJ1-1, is DGGITQSPKYLFRKEGQNVTLSCEQNLNHDAMYWYRQDPGQGLRLIYYSQIVNDFQKGDIAEGYSVSREKKESFPLTVTSAQKNPTAFYLCASSIPTLRENTEAFFGQGTRLTVV.

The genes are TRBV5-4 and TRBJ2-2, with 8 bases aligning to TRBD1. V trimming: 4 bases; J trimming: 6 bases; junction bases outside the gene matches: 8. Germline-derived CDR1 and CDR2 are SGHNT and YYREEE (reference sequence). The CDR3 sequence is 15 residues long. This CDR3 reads CASSPRDRMAGELFF. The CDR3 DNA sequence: TGTGCCAGCAGCCCCCGGGACAGGATGGCCGGGGAGCTGTTTTTT. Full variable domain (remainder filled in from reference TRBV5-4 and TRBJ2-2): ETGVTQSPTHLIKTRGQQVTLRCSSQSGHNTVSWYQQALGQGPQFIFQYYREEENGRGNFPPRFSGLQFPNYSSELNVNALELDDSALYLCASSPRDRMAGELFFGEGSRLTVL.

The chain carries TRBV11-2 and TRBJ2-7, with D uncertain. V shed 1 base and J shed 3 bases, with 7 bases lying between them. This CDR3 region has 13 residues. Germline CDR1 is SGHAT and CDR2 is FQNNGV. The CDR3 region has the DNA TGTGCCAGCAGCTTAGTAGCCGACTACGAGCAGTACTTC. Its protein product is CASSLVADYEQYF.

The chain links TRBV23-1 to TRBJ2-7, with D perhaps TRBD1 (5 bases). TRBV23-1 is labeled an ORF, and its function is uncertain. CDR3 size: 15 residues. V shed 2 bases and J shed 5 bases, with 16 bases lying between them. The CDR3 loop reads CASSQTAPREHEQYF. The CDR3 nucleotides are TGCGCCAGCAGTCAAACGGCCCCCAGGGAACACGAGCAGTACTTC.

Here the CDR3 reads CASSSRTGDNEKLFF. CDR3 DNA: TGTGCCAGCAGCTCTCGGACAGGTGACAATGAAAAACTGTTTTTT. V is TRBV7-9 and J is TRBJ1-4, with 7 bases fitting TRBD1. Per the germline V gene, CDR1 is SEHNR and CDR2 is FQNEAQ (reference sequence). V shed 4 bases and J 5 bases; nucleotides not matched to a gene: 7. This CDR3 spans 15 amino acids.

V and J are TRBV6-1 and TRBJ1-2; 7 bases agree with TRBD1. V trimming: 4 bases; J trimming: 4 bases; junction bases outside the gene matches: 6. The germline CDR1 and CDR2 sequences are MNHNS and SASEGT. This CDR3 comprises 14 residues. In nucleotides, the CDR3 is TGTGCCAGCAGTGCCAGACAGGGCCCCTATGGCTACACCTTC. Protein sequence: CASSARQGPYGYTF.

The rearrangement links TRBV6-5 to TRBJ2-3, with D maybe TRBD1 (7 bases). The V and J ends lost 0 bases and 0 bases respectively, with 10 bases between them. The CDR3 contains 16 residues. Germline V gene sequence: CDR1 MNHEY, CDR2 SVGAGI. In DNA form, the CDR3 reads TGTGCCAGCAGTTACTCCAGGGGGGCGAGCACAGATACGCAGTATTTT. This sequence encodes CASSYSRGASTDTQYF.

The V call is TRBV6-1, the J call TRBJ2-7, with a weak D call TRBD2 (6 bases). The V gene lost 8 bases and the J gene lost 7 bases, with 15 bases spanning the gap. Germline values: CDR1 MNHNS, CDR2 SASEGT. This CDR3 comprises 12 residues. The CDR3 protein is CASLTDGGEQYF. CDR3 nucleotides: TGTGCCAGCCTCACGGATGGAGGGGAGCAGTACTTC.

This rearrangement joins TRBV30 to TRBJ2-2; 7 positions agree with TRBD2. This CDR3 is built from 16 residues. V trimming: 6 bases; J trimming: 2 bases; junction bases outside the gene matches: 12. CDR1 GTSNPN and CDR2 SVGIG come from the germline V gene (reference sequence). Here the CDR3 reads CACNLAGVKNTGELFF. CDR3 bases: TGTGCCTGCAATCTTGCGGGAGTGAAAAACACCGGGGAGCTGTTTTTT. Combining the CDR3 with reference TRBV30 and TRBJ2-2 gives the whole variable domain SQTIHQWPATLVQPVGSPLSLECTVEGTSNPNLYWYRQAAGRGLQLLFYSVGIGQISSEVPQNLSASRPQDRQFILSSKKLLLSDSGFYLCACNLAGVKNTGELFFGEGSRLTVL.

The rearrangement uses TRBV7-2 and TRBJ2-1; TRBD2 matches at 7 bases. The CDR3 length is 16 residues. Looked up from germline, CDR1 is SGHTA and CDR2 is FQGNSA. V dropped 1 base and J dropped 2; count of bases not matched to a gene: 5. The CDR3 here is CASSLGPGGAYNEQFF. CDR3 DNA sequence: TGTGCCAGCAGCTTAGGTCCGGGAGGCGCCTACAATGAGCAGTTCTTC.

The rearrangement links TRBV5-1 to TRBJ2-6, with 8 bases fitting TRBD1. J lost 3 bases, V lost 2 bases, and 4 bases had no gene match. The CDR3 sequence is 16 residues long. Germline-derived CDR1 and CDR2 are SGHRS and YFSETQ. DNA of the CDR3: TGCGCCAGCAGCTTCCAGGGGGCGGGTGGGGCCAACGTCCTGACTTTC. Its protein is CASSFQGAGGANVLTF.

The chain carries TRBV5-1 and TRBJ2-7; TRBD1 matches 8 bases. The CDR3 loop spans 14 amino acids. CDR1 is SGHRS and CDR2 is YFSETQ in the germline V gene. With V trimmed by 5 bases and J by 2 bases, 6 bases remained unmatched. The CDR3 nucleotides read TGCGCCAGCAGGACAGGGGAGACCGCCTACGAGCAGTACTTC. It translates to CASRTGETAYEQYF.

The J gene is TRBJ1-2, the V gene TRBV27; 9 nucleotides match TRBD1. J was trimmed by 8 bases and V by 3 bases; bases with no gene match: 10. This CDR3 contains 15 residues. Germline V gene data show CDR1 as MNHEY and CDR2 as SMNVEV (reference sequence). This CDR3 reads CASSFLPGQGMGYTF. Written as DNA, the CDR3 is TGTGCCAGCAGTTTCCTCCCGGGACAGGGTATGGGCTACACCTTC.

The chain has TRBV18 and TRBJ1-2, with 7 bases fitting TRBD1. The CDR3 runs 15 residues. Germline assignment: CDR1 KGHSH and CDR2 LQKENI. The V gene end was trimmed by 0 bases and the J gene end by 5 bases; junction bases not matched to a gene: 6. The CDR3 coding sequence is TGTGCCAGCTCACCACCTGGGACAGAGTTGTATGGCTACACCTTC. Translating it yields CASSPPGTELYGYTF.

CDR3 nucleotide sequence: TGTGCCAGCAGCTTCGGGGGGACTGCTTCGGGGACCCAGTACTTC. Its protein product is CASSFGGTASGTQYF. J is TRBJ2-5 and V is TRBV5-4, with 7 bases identical to TRBD2. Germline V gene sequence: CDR1 SGHNT, CDR2 YYREEE (reference sequence). The ends lost 2 bases at V and 7 bases at J; junction bases unmatched: 11. CDR3 length equals 15 residues.

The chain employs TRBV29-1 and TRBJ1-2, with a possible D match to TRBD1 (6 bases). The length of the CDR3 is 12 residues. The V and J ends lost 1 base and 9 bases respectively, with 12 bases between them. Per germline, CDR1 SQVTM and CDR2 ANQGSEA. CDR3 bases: TGCAGCGTTGAAGCAGGGCAGGGGAGCTACACCTTC. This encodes CSVEAGQGSYTF.

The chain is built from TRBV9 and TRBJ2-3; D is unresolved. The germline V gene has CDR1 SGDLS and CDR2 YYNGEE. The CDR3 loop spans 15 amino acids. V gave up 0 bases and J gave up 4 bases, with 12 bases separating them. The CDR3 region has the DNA TGTGCCAGCAGCGTAGACCTAGTAGACGCAGATACGCAGTATTTT. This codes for CASSVDLVDADTQYF.

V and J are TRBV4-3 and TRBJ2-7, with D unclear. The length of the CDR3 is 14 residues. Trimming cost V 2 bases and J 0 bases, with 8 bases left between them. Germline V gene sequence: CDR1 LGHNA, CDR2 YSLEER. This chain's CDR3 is CASSQNSGSYEQYF. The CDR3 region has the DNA TGCGCCAGCAGCCAAAACTCGGGCTCCTACGAGCAGTACTTC.